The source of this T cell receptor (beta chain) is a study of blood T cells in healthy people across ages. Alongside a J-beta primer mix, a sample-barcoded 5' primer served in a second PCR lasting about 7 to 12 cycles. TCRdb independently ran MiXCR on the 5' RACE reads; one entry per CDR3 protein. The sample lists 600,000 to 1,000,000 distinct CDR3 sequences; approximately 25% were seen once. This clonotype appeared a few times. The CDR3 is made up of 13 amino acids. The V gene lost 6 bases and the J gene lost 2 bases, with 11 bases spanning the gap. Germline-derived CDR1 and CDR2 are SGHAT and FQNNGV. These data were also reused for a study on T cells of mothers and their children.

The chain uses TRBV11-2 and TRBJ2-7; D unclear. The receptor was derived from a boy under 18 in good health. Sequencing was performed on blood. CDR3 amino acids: CASRPFQTYEQYF. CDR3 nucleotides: TGTGCCAGCAGACCATTCCAAACCTACGAGCAGTACTTC.